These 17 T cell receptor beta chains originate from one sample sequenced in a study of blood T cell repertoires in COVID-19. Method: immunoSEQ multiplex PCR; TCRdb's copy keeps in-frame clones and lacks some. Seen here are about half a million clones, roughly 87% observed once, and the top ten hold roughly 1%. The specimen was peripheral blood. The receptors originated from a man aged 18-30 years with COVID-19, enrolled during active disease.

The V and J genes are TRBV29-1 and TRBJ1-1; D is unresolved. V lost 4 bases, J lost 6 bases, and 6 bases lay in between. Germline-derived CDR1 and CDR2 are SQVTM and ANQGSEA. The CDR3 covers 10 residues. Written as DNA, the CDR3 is TGCAGCGTTGCTGAGGCTGAAGCTTTCTTT. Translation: CSVAEAEAFF.

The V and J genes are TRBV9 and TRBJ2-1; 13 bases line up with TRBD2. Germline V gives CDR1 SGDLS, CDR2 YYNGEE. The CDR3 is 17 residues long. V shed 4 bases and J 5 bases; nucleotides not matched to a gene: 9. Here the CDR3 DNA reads TGTGCCAGCAGCAAGGGACTAGCGGGGTTCATGGACAATGAGCAGTTCTTC. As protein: CASSKGLAGFMDNEQFF.

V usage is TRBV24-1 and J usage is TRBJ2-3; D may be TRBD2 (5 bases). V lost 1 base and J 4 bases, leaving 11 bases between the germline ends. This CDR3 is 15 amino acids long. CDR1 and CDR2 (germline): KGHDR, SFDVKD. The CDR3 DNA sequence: TGTGCCACCAGTGATTTCTCCGGAGGAGCAGATACGCAGTATTTT. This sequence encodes CATSDFSGGADTQYF.

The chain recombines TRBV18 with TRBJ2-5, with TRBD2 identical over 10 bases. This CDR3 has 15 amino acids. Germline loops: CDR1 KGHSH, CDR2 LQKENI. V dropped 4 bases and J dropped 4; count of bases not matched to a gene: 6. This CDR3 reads CASSRTSGKGETQYF. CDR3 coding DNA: TGTGCCAGCTCACGTACTAGCGGGAAGGGAGAGACCCAGTACTTC.

The CDR3 DNA follows: TGTGCCAGCAGTCGCCTCTGGGACAGGGGTAGGAGCACTGAAGCTTTCTTT. It encodes CASSRLWDRGRSTEAFF. V and J are TRBV27 and TRBJ1-1; TRBD1 matches 10 bases. Germline CDR1 is MNHEY and CDR2 is SMNVEV (reference sequence). This CDR3 region has 17 residues. The V segment lost 5 bases and the J segment 4 bases; nucleotides outside the gene matches: 13.

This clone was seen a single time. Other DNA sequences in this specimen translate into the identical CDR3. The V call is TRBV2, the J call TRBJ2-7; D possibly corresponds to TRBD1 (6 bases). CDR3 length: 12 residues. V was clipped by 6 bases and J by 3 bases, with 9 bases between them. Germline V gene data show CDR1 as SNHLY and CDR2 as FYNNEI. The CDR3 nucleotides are TGTGCCAGCAGACAGGGTCTCTACGAGCAGTACTTC. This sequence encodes CASRQGLYEQYF.

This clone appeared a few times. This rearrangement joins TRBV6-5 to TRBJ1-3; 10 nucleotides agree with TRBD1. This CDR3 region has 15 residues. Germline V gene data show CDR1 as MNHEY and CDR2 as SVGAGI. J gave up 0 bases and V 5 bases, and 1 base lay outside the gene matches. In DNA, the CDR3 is TGTGCCAGCAGTCGGACAGGGGGCTCTGGAAACACCATATATTTT. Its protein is CASSRTGGSGNTIYF.

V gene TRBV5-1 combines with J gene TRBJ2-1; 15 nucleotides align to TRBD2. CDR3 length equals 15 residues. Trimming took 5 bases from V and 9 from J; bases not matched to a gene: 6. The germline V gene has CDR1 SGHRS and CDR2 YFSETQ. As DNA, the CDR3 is TGCGCCAGCAGTCAGGGACTAGCGGGGGGTTTTGAGCAGTTCTTC. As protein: CASSQGLAGGFEQFF.

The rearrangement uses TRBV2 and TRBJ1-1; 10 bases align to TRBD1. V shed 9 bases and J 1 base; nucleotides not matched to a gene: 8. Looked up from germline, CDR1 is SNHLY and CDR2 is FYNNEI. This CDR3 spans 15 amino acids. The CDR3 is CARGTGARRNTEAFF. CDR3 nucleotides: TGTGCCAGAGGGACAGGGGCGCGTAGGAACACTGAAGCTTTCTTT.

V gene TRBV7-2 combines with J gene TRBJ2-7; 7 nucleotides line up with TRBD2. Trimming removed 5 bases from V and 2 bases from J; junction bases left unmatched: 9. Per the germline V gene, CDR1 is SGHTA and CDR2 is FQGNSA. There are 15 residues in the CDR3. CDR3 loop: CASSPSSGEAYEQYF. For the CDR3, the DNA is TGTGCCAGCAGCCCGAGCAGCGGGGAGGCCTACGAGCAGTACTTC. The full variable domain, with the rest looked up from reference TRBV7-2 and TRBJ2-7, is GAGVSQSPSNKVTEKGKDVELRCDPISGHTALYWYRQSLGQGLEFLIYFQGNSAPDKSGLPSDRFSAERTGGSVSTLTIQRTQQEDSAVYLCASSPSSGEAYEQYFGPGTRLTVT.

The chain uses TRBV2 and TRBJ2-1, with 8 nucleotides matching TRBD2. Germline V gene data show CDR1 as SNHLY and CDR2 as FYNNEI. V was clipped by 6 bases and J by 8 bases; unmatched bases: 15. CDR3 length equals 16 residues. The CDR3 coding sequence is TGTGCCAGCAGCGAATACGGGACTAGTTTACAGGATGAGCAGTTCTTC. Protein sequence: CASSEYGTSLQDEQFF. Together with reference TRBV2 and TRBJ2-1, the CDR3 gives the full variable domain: EPEVTQTPSHQVTQMGQEVILRCVPISNHLYFYWYRQILGQKVEFLVSFYNNEISEKSEIFDDQFSVERPDGSNFTLKIRSTKLEDSAMYFCASSEYGTSLQDEQFFGPGTRLTVL.

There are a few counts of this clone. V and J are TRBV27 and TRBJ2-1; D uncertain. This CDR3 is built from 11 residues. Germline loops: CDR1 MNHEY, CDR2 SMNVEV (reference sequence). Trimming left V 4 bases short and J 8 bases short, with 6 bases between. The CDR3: CASSSHYEQFF. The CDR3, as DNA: TGTGCCAGCAGTTCTCACTATGAGCAGTTCTTC.

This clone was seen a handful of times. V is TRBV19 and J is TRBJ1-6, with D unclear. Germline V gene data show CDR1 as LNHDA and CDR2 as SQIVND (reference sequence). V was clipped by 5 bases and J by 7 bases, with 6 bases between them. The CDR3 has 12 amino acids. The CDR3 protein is CASSSGNSPLHF. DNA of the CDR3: TGTGCCAGTAGTTCGGGGAATTCACCCCTCCACTTT.

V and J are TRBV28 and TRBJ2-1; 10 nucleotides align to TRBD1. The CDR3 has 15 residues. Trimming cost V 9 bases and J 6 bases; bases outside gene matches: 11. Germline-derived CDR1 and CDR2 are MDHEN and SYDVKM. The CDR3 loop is CASCYRGTGVNEQFF. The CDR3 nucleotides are TGTGCCAGTTGTTACCGCGGGACAGGGGTCAATGAGCAGTTCTTC.

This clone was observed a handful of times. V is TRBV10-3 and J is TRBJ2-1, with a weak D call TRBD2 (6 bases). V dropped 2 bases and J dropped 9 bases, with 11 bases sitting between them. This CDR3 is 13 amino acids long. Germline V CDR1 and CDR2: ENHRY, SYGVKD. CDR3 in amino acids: CAISELGGFEQFF. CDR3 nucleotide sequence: TGTGCCATCAGTGAGCTGGGGGGTTTTGAGCAGTTCTTC.

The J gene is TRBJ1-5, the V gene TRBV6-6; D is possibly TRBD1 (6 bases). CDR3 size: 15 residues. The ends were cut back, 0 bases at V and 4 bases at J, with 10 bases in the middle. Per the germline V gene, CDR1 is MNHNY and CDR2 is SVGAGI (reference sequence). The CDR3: CASSYSIGGNQPQHF. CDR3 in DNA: TGTGCCAGCAGTTACTCGATAGGGGGAAATCAGCCCCAGCATTTT.

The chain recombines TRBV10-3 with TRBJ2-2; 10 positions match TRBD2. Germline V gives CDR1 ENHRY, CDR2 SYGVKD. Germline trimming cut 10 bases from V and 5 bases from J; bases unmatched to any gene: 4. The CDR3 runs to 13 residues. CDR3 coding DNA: TGTGCCAGTAGCGGGAGGAAAACCGGGGAGCTGTTTTTT. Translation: CASSGRKTGELFF.